This entry features one TCR beta chain sequence. No antigen is known for it. Read data end 3 residues before the CDR3 end; the end is taken from the germline J gene. Germline CDR1 is SGHRS and CDR2 is YFSETQ. This CDR3 spans 14 amino acids. Trimming removed 4 bases from V and 6 bases from J; junction bases left unmatched: 5. This sample was included in a study of T cells in women clearing cervical HPV infection. Study in general: No precancer developed; the control's incident HPV16 infection cleared within 12 months. Cases' blood sampling followed lesion detection by median approximately 150 days (90 to 200). Whole-study findings and limits: CIN3+ cases had significantly higher TCR richness than controls; evenness did not differ.

Clones were read by immunoSEQ multiplex PCR, and TCRdb kept only the in-frame ones, dropping some. This sample contains roughly 48,000 clones. The chain uses TRBV5-1 and TRBJ2-1, with 9 bases aligning to TRBD1. The sequenced material came from blood buffy coat. The source is a woman aged 18 to 75 with a cervical HPV16 infection that either progressed to CIN3+ or cleared (not recorded which). This CDR3 is CASSTGDRVNEQFF. The CDR3 DNA, read in part, is TGCGCCAGCAGCACTGGGGACAGGGTCAATGAG.